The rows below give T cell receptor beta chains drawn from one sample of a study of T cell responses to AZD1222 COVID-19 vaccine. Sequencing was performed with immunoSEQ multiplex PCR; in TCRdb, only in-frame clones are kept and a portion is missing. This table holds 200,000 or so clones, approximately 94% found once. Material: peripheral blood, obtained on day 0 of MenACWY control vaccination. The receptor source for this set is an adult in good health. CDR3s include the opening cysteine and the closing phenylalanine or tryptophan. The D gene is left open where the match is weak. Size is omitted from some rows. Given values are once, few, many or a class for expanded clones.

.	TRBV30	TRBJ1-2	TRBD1	TGTGCAAGGAACCTCGGGACAGACTATGGCTACACCTTC	CARNLGTDYGYTF
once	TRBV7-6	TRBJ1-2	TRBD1	TGTGCCAGCAGCCTCTCACAGGGGGGCCCCTATGGCTACACCTTC	CASSLSQGGPYGYTF
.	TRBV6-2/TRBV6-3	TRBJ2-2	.	TGTGCCAGCAGTTACGTGGATTTGACCGGGGAGCTGTTTTTT	CASSYVDLTGELFF
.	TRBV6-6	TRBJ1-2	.	TGTGCCAGCAGGCTCAGGGATGGGTTTTATGGCTACACCTTC	CASRLRDGFYGYTF
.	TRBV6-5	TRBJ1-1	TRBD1	TGTGCCAGCAGTCGGACAGGGAAGAACACTGAAGCTTTCTTT	CASSRTGKNTEAFF
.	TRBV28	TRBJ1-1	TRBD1	TGTGCCAGCAGCCCAGGGGGTTTTGGCACTGAAGCTTTCTTT	CASSPGGFGTEAFF
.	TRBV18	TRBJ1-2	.	TGTGCCAGCTCACCTTCCGGCAGGGGTAACTATGGCTACACCTTC	CASSPSGRGNYGYTF
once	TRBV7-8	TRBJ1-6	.	TGTGCCAGCAGCTTTTCTAGAGGTTCACCCCTCCACTTT	CASSFSRGSPLHF
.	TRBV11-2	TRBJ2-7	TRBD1	TGTGCCAGCAGCGTGACAGGGGGCTACGAGCAGTACTTC	CASSVTGGYEQYF
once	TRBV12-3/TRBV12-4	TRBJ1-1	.	TGTGCCAGCAGTTTGTGGCAGACTCTTGAAGCTTTCTTT	CASSLWQTLEAFF
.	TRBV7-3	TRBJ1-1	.	TGTGCCAGCAGCTTAGCTCCGGTGAACACTGAAGCTTTCTTT	CASSLAPVNTEAFF
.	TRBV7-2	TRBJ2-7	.	TGTGCCAGCAGCCCGTCTTACGAGCAGTACTTC	CASSPSYEQYF
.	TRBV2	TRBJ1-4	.	TGTGCCAGCAGCGCAGGGGCGGGTAATGAAAAACTGTTTTTT	CASSAGAGNEKLFF
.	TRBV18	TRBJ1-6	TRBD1	TGTGCCAGCTCACCCACAGGGGGGGATTCACCCCTCCACTTT	CASSPTGGDSPLHF
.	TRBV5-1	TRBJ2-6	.	TGCGCCAGCAGCTCACAAGCGGCTGGGGCCAACGTCCTGACTTTC	CASSSQAAGANVLTF
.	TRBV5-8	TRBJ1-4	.	TGTGCCAGCAGCTTGTCTGGGGGGAATGAAAAACTGTTTTTT	CASSLSGGNEKLFF
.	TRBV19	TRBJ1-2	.	TGTGCCACCCGAGGGTCGACGCGGGCAGCTAACTATGGCTACACCTTC	CATRGSTRAANYGYTF
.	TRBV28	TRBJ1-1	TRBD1	TGTGCCAGCAGGCAGGGGGCCCGGAACACTGAAGCTTTCTTT	CASRQGARNTEAFF
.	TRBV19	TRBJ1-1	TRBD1	TGTGCCAGTAGTCCCCAGGGGGGGTGGGGCACTGAAGCTTTCTTT	CASSPQGGWGTEAFF
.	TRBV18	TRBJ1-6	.	TGTGCCAGCTCGAAGACAGACAACAATTCACCCCTCCACTTT	CASSKTDNNSPLHF
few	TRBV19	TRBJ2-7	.	TGTGCCAGTCGGGAGCAGGGAAGCCACGAGCAGTACTTC	CASREQGSHEQYF
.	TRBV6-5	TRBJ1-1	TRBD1	TGTGCCAGCAGAGATCGAGGGACAGGGAACACTGAAGCTTTCTTT	CASRDRGTGNTEAFF
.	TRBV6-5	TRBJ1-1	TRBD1	TGTGCCAGCAGTAGAACAGGGGGCACTGAAGCTTTCTTT	CASSRTGGTEAFF
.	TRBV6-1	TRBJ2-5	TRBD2	TGTGCCAGCACTCTAGCGGGACTACAAGAGACCCAGTACTTC	CASTLAGLQETQYF
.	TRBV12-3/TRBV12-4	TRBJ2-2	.	TGTGCCAGCAGCCGGAATCCGACCGGGGAGCTGTTTTTT	CASSRNPTGELFF
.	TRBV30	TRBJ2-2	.	TGTGCCTGGAGTGTACTCCTAGGTGGGGAGCTGTTTTTT	CAWSVLLGGELFF
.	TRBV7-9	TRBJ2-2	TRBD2	TGTGCCAGCAGCGCACCGGGACTAGAAAACACCGGGGAGCTGTTTTTT	CASSAPGLENTGELFF
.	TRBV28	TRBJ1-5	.	TGTGCCAGCAACCAAGGAGGGCCGCTCAGGGGCAATCAGCCCCAGCATTTT	CASNQGGPLRGNQPQHF
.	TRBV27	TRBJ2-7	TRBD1	TGTGCCAGCAGCTTATCGATTGGGACAGCTAGCGAGCAGTACTTC	CASSLSIGTASEQYF
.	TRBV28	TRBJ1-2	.	TGTGCCAGCAGTTCCGTACCCACTGGCTACACCTTC	CASSSVPTGYTF
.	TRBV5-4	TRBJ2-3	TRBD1	TGTGCCAGCAGCTTGGAAGGACAGGGCACAGATACGCAGTATTTT	CASSLEGQGTDTQYF
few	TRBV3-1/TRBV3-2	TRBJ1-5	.	TGTGCCAGCAGCCAAGAAGGGTACAGCAATCAGCCCCAGCATTTT	CASSQEGYSNQPQHF
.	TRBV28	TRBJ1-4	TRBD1	TGTGCCAGCAGGGGTGGACAGGCTAGCAATGAAAAACTGTTTTTT	CASRGGQASNEKLFF
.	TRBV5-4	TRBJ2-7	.	TGTGCCAGCAGCCCGGAGTCGGGGCCCTACGAGCAGTACTTC	CASSPESGPYEQYF
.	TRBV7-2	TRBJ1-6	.	TGTGCCAGCACCTTCGGACCGTCCCATAATTCACCCCTCCACTTT	CASTFGPSHNSPLHF
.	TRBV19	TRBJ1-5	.	TGTGCCAGTAGTTGGGCCCCACCTCGCGATCAGCCCCAGCATTTT	CASSWAPPRDQPQHF
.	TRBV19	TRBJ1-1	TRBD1	TGTGCCAGTAGTGCCCGGACAGGGGGGCTCGACACTGAAGCTTTCTTT	CASSARTGGLDTEAFF
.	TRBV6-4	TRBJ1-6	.	TGTGCCAGCAGTGACTCGAAAGGGAGGCACTCACCCCTCCACTTT	CASSDSKGRHSPLHF
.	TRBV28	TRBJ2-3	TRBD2	TGTGCCAGCAGTACCTGGACTAGCGCTAGCACAGATACGCAGTATTTT	CASSTWTSASTDTQYF
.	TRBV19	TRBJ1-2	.	TGTGCCAGTAGGATCCGACAGGATGGCTACACCTTC	CASRIRQDGYTF
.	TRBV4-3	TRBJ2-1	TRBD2	TGCGCCAGCAGCCAACGTCTAGCGGGGGGATTTAATGAGCAGTTCTTC	CASSQRLAGGFNEQFF
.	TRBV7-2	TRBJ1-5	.	TGTGCCAGCAGCACGGGGCCGGGCAATCAGCCCCAGCATTTT	CASSTGPGNQPQHF
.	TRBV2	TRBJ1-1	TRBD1	TGTGCCAGCAGCAGGGACAGGAGCGCTGAAGCTTTCTTT	CASSRDRSAEAFF
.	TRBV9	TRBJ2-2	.	TGTGCCAGCAGCGTAGCTCACCGAAGCGAGCTGTTTTTT	CASSVAHRSELFF
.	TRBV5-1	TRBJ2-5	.	TGCGCCAGCAGCTTCGGAGCTGGGAGGGAGACCCAGTACTTC	CASSFGAGRETQYF
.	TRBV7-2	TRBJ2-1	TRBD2	TGTGCCAGCAGCTCTCGGGGAAGGACTAGCGTCCACAATGAGCAGTTCTTC	CASSSRGRTSVHNEQFF